Here is one T cell receptor beta chain with its context. Its antigen is as yet unknown. The germline V gene has CDR1 SGHDN and CDR2 FVKESK. Trimming removed 4 bases from V and 8 bases from J; junction bases left unmatched: 7. CDR3 size: 14 residues. The authors divided CD4+ cells into CD45RA+ naive and CD45RA-negative memory subsets. These data originate in a study of shared clonotypes between healthy human individuals. Study-wide points: Apart from blood, nothing was sampled; tissue repertoires likely differ.

The input for sorted-subset replicate PCRs was around 0.2 ug DNA, 25,000 to 30,000 T cell genomes. Libraries were prepared by immunoSEQ multiplex PCR; TCRdb keeps only in-frame clonotypes and omits some of them. The sample yields 650,000 to 800,000 clones, approximately 72% seen once. The gene calls are TRBV14 and TRBJ2-1; 8 nucleotides agree with TRBD2. The specimen sequenced was memory CD4+ T cells sorted from blood. Subset indicated: CD45RA-negative fraction. The sequence derives from a woman in her 30s in good health. The DNA of the CDR3 is TGTGCCAGCAGCCCGGGACTAGGAGAGGATGAGCAGTTCTTC. Translating gives CASSPGLGEDEQFF.